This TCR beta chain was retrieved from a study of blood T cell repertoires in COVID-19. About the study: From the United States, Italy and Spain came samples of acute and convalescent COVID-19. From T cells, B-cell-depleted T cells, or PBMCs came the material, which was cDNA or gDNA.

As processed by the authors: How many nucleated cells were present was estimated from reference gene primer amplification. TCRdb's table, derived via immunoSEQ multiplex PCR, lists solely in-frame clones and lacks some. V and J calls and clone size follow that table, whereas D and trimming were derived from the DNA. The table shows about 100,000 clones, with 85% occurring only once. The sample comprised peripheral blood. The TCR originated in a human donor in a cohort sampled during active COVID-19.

The CDR3 is CASSKQETQYF. The CDR3 DNA reads as TGTGCCAGCAGCAAACAGGAGACCCAGTACTTC. This chain links TRBV12-3 or TRBV12-4 with TRBJ2-5; no clear D. Trimming took off 6 bases at V and 5 bases at J, with 7 bases between the two ends. The CDR3 spans 11 residues.